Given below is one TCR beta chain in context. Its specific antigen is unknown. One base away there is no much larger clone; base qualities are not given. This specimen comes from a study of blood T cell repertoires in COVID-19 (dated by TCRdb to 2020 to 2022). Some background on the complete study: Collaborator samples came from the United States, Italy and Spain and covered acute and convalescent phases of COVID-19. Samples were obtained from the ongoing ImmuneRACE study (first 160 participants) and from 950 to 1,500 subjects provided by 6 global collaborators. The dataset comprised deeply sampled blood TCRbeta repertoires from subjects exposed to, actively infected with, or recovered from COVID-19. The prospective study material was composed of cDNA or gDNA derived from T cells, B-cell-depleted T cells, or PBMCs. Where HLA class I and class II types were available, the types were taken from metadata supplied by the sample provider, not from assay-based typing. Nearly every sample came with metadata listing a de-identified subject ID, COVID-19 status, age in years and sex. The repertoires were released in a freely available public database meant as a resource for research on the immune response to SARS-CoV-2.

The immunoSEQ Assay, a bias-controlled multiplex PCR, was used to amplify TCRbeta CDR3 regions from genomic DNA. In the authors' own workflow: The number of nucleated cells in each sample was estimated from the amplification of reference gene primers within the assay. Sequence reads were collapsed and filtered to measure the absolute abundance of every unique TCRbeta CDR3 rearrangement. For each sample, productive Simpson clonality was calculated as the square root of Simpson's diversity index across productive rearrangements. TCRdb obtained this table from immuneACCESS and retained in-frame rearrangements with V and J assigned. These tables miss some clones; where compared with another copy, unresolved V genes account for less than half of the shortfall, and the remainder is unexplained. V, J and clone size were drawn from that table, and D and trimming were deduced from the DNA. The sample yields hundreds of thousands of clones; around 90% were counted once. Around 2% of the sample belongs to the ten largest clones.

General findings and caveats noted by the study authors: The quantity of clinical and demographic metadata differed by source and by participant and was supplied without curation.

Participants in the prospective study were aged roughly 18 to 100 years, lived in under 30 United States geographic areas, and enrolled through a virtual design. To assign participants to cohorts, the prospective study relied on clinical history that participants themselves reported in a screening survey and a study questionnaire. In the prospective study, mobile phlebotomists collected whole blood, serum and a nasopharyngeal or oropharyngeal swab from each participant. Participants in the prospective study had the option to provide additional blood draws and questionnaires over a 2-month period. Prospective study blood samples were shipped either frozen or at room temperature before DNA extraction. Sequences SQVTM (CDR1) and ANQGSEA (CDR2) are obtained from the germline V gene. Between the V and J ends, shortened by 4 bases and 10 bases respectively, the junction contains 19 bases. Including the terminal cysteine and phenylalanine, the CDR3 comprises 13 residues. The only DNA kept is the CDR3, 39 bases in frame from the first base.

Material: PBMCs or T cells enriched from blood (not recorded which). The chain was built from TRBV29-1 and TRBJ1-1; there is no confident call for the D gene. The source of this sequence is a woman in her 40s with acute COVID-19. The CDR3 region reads CSVAASSGRAAFF. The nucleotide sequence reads TGCAGCGTTGCGGCATCCTCGGGTCGTGCAGCTTTCTTT.